The sequence of this TCR beta chain was determined in a study of cytomegalovirus exposure and HLA in healthy donors (TCRdb year 2017). The study in broad terms: In an earlier analysis of roughly 590 of the donors, 250 to 350 Gb of sequence data and 95 million to 130 million unique TCR beta sequences from about 190 million T cells were reported. About 280 gigabases of sequencing data and roughly 90 million unique TCR sequences were included in an early release covering about 700 HLA-typed donors. The genetic ancestry cluster associated with self-reported Caucasian donors included 81% of the 350 to 500 genotyped donors. The aim of the study was to test whether cataloging public T cell receptors could identify signatures of past pathogen exposure. The study used immunosequencing to profile the T cell repertoires of approximately 650 subjects and linked those repertoires to cytomegalovirus serostatus. In addition to the first cohort of about 650 subjects, a separate validation cohort of 120 different subjects was used. To predict cytomegalovirus infection status, the study brought together high-throughput TCR immunosequencing, statistical association of individual TCRs with disease status, and machine learning. To study patterns of TCR occurrence, a later analysis re-analyzed previously published TCR beta repertoires from 650 to 750 donors and added high-resolution HLA genotyping. Rather than using new phenotypic data, the later analysis identified candidate immune exposures from TCR beta sequences and from how often those sequences occurred across donors. An earlier analysis of some 500 of the donors used high-throughput TCR beta sequencing to judge whether each TCR beta V gene segment behaved as functional or pseudogenic. Donor age, sex, ethnicity and CMV serostatus were compiled alongside the repertoire data. In a later genetic analysis, genome-wide SNP genotypes for about three fifths of the roughly 670 donors were used, and that subset was treated as a discovery cohort. Every repertoire in the discovery cohort had been generated on one and the same sequencing platform. HLA typing included class I and class II loci at four-digit resolution. The number of typed donors differed by locus: roughly 620-640 for A, B, C, DRB1 and DQB1; 522 for DQA1; approximately 600 for DPA1; and 450 to 480 for DPB1. A handful of DR-DQ haplotypes were handled as single units for association and clustering because linkage in the cohort was strong. Among 300 to 450 genotyped donors of the cohort, an average of roughly 240,000 unique TCR beta nucleotide sequences were sequenced per donor, about a sixth of them non-productive.

In total, 500 to 700 healthy bone marrow donors made up the cohort. Cohort members were all nominally healthy when sampled, although unrecorded immune exposures were likely present. The donor tested CMV seronegative and was one of the 352 seronegative cohort members. A peripheral blood sample was provided by each donor, and peripheral blood mononuclear cells were used for TCR beta sequencing. The Qiagen DNeasy Blood Extraction Kit was used to extract genomic DNA from the blood cell samples. From its cysteine to its phenylalanine, the CDR3 spans 15 amino acids. Left in the record is the CDR3 DNA by itself, 45 bases read in frame from the first base. The junction shows trimming of 0 bases on V and 6 bases on J, plus 13 bases between the germline ends. From the germline V gene, CDR1 is SGHTS and CDR2 is YDEGEE. What the research found in general, with its limitations: The study gave a list of some 150 TCR beta chains associated with cytomegalovirus. The cohort was sequenced for TCR beta chains only, and without alpha or paired-chain data the features that could be detected were limited. In an earlier analysis of 450 to 750 of the donors, most TCR beta V segments appeared in productive rearrangements about 87% or about 30% of the time, broadly matching IMGT annotations. Three of the identified cytomegalovirus-associated TCR beta chains were confirmed in vitro to be specific for cytomegalovirus antigens. A later genetic analysis associated a missense DCLRE1C variant with V-gene and J-gene trimming of TCR beta chains, and an independent cohort replicated the association. Because some donors lacked HLA typing at each locus, the association tests relied only on the typed subset. A later genetic analysis reported fewer N-insertions in productive TCRs among donors in an Asian-associated ancestry cluster than the 666-donor mean. Specific HLA alleles were associated with roughly 16,000 TCR beta sequences at a false discovery rate of 0.05 in a later analysis. The classifier was reported to diagnose cytomegalovirus status with high specificity and sensitivity in both the original cohort and the validation cohort. Because counts were too low, about 17 rarely observed V segments, including chromosome 9 orphons, were excluded from the earlier analysis of 587 of the donors. CMV serostatus was the only immune exposure information available for the cohort. Strong co-occurrence of HLA alleles, especially DR and DQ, made assigning TCR associations to individual alleles difficult. A later analysis found that TCR association rates varied across HLA loci, with DRB1 alleles showing the most associated TCRs and HLA-C alleles the fewest. Compared with equally common non-associated chains, HLA-associated TCR beta chains in a later analysis were more clonally expanded and had lower generation probabilities. Roughly uniform sequencing depth across donors was assumed in presence/absence analyses, although this assumption may not hold. A further reported finding was that TCR beta sequences accurately predicted the HLA-A and HLA-B alleles for most subjects in the first cohort. According to a later analysis, parvovirus B19, influenza, CMV and Epstein-Barr virus appeared linked to several top co-occurrence clusters. The authors suggested that the approach could potentially be extended to other disease states and immunological phenotypes. Some IMGT-functional V segments, including TRBV6-2 and TRBV6-3, could not be told apart with the 87-base-pair reads, so those segments were excluded. Correlated functional status among segregating V segments might be attributable to linkage disequilibrium, but an unknown experimental factor could not be ruled out. A group of highly shared sequence variants was considered likely to be a technical artifact of the sequencing pipeline. In a later analysis, most CMV-associated TCR beta chains were found to appear HLA-restricted, with HLA associations seemingly driven largely by CMV exposure. Across donors, most TCR sequences were observed very rarely, whereas some public TCRs were present in many individuals.

Note on this clone: Its recognized antigen is unknown. One base away there is no much larger clone; base qualities are not given.

Receptor amplification or capture employed the immunoSEQ multiplex PCR assay. A mixture of 60 forward primers for TCR Vbeta segments and 13 reverse primers for TCR Jbeta segments was used in the multiplex PCR. The CDR3 region of rearranged TCR beta genes was amplified from genomic DNA with a multiplex PCR assay. The Illumina HiSeq System was used to sequence the amplified TCR beta libraries as 87-base-pair reads. The authors processed their data as follows. In a later analysis, about 80 million unique TCR beta chains were counted across the approximately 670 repertoires, and around 10 million of these chains were shared by at least two donors. A nearest-neighbor algorithm error-corrected the raw reads and collapsed the reads into unique sequences, merging closely related sequences to remove PCR and sequencing errors. To assign V, D and J gene segments, CDR3 sequences were aligned to IMGT reference sequences. For a sequence to be retained, at least a six-nucleotide match to both a V gene segment and a J gene segment was required. Rearrangements were called productive when the CDR3 lacked stop codons and stayed in frame with V and J; all others were non-productive. Following IMGT convention, CDR3 was defined as the stretch from the second conserved V-encoded cysteine up to the conserved J-encoded phenylalanine. Sequences without an unambiguous match to a single V gene segment were excluded from the earlier analysis of a few hundred of the donors. In an earlier analysis of about 590 of the donors, a V segment was called functional when productive rearrangements were above 56.7%, and segregating when the standard deviation between donors exceeded 5%. A statistical classification framework was developed to diagnose cytomegalovirus status using the catalog of TCR beta chain sequences. V and J gene assignment, in a later analysis, came from comparing TCR nucleotide sequences with IMGT/GENE-DB human TR gene sequences. In a later analysis, CDR3 sequences and most-parsimonious VDJ recombination scenarios were assigned using the TCRdist pipeline. In a later analysis, each TCR beta chain was defined by its CDR3 amino acid sequence together with its V-gene family, and reads lacking a unique V-gene family were excluded. A later analysis removed 550 to 650 highly shared, low-generation-probability nucleotide sequences to deal with suspected cross-contamination and a sequencing artifact. In a later analysis, a clonal expansion index was calculated for each public chain from normalized within-repertoire ranks of inferred template counts. In a later analysis, generation probabilities were computed with a VDJ recombination model fitted to out-of-frame rearrangements, and the resulting probabilities were checked against IGoR. Hypergeometric tests were used in a later analysis to score TCR-TCR, TCR-HLA and TCR-CMV co-occurrence, with a repertoire-size bias correction applied to the TCR pairs. In a later analysis, false discovery rates were estimated by permuting HLA or CMV assignments 20 times. A later analysis grouped co-occurring TCRs with DBSCAN, adding TCRdist sequence similarity when clustering within HLA-allele-positive subsets. Co-occurrence clustering excluded repertoires with fewer than 30,000 or more than 120,000 public chains, plus five with anomalous nucleotide sharing. TCRdb obtained this table from immuneACCESS and retained in-frame rearrangements with V and J assigned. These tables miss some clones; where compared with another copy, unresolved V genes account for less than half of the shortfall, and the remainder is unexplained. D and trimming were read from the DNA, whereas the V and J calls and clone size are those reported in that table. The sample contains 150,000 or so clones, about 75% of them found a single time. The top ten clonotypes cover under 2.5% of the sample.

This TCR was sampled from a female donor in good health and CMV-seronegative. This chain is built from TRBV5-8 and TRBJ1-5, with TRBD1 tentatively as D gene (6 bases match). The source material was PBMCs. At the DNA level, the sequence is TGTGCCAGCAGCTTGGCCGGGGGAGGGGGTCAGCCCCAGCATTTT. Translated, it reads CASSLAGGGGQPQHF.